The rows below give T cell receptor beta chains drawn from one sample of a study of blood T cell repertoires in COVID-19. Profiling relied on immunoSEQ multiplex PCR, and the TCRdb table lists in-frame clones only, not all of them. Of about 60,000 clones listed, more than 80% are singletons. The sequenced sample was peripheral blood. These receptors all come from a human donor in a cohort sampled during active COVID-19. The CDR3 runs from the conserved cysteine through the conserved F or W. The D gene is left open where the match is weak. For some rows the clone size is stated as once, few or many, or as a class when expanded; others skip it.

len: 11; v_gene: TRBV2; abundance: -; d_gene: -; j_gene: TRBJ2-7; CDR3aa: CASSPGDEQYF; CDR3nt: TGTGCCAGCAGCCCAGGGGACGAGCAGTACTTC
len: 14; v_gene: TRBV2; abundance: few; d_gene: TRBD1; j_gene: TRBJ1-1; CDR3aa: CASSPDRDNTEAFF; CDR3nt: TGTGCCAGCAGTCCCGACAGGGATAACACTGAAGCTTTCTTT
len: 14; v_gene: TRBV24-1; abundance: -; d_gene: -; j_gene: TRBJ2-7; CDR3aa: CATSDSGSSYEQYF; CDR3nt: TGTGCCACCAGTGATTCCGGTAGCTCCTACGAGCAGTACTTC
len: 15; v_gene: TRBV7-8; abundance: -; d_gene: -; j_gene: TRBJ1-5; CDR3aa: CASSRNTGNNQPQHF; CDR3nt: TGTGCCAGCAGCCGAAATACAGGGAATAATCAGCCCCAGCATTTT
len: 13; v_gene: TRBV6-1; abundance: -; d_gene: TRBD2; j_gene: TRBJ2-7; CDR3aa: CASSEGGSYEQYF; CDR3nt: TGTGCCAGCAGTGAAGGCGGGAGCTACGAGCAGTACTTC
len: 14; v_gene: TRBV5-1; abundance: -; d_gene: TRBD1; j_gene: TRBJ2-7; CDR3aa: CASSFGTGNNEQYF; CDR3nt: TGCGCCAGCAGCTTCGGGACAGGGAACAACGAGCAGTACTTC
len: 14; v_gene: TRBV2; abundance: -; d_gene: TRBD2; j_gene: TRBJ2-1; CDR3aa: CASSPSLAGNEQFF; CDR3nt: TGTGCCAGCAGTCCTAGTCTAGCGGGGAATGAGCAGTTCTTC
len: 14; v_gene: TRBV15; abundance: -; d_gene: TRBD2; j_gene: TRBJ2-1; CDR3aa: CATSRDRGVAEQFF; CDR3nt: TGTGCCACCAGCAGAGATCGGGGGGTTGCTGAGCAGTTCTTC
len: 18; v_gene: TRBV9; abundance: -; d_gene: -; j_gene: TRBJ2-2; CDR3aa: CASSPQPGLLGNTGELFF; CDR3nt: TGTGCCAGCAGCCCCCAACCGGGACTCTTGGGTAACACCGGGGAGCTGTTTTTT
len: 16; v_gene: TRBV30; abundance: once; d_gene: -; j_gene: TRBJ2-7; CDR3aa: CAWSSPLGRGVYEQYF; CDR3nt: TGTGCTTGGAGTTCCCCCTTGGGCAGGGGTGTATACGAGCAGTACTTC
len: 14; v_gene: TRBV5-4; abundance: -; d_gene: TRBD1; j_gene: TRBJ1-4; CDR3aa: CASSYEGAGQKLFF; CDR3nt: TGTGCCAGCAGCTACGAGGGGGCCGGCCAAAAACTGTTTTTT